These 29 T cell receptor beta chains were all obtained from the same sample, sequenced in a study of CD8+ T cells in alopecia areata. RNA extraction was followed by reverse transcription into cDNA, which acted as the sequencing template. Libraries were prepared by immunoSEQ multiplex PCR; TCRdb keeps only in-frame clonotypes and omits some of them. The data show 1,500 to 2,000 clones, with none appearing a single time. Source material: lesional skin. These receptor sequences come from a C3H/HeJ mouse with alopecia areata. Strain haplotype (MHC): H2-k.

This clone was picked up many times. Each gene name is a mouse one. The read halts 4 residues ahead of the CDR3 end, with the missing end drawn from the germline J gene. This chain connects TRBV12-1 to TRBJ2-1, with 7 bases lining up with TRBD2. The CDR3 has 12 residues. CDR1 and CDR2 (germline): SGHSN, HYEKVE. The sequenced part of the CDR3 DNA is TGTGCCAGCTGTACTGGGGAGGCT. Residues: CASCTGEA. The CDR3 in full is CASCTGEAEQFF.

This clone is medium-sized. The genes and germline here are from mouse. Read sequence stops 4 residues before the CDR3 end, and the germline J gene provides the missing end. The rearrangement links TRBV16 to TRBJ1-2, with TRBD1 matching 7 bases. This CDR3 is 14 amino acids long. J lost 0 bases, V lost 4 bases, and 2 bases had no gene match. CDR1 is SGHSA, CDR2 FRNQAP, per germline. Here the CDR3 reads CASSSGTANSDYTF. The sequenced part of the CDR3 DNA is TGTGCAAGCAGCTCCGGGACAGCAAACTCC.

At least ten counts were recorded for this clone. The gene names here belong to mouse. CDR3 in amino acids: CASSVGTGGKYEQYF. The sequenced part of the CDR3 DNA is TGTGCCAGCAGTGTCGGGACTGGGGGGAAATAT. This chain joins TRBV13-1 and TRBJ2-7; TRBD2 aligns across 12 bases. The read finishes 4 residues shy of the CDR3 end, and the germline J gene is used to complete it. The CDR3 runs to 15 residues. CDR1 and CDR2 from the germline V gene are NSHNY and SYGAGN.

This clone appeared many times. Gene names refer to mouse genes. The read finishes 4 residues shy of the CDR3 end, and the germline J gene is used to complete it. The chain joins TRBV1 to TRBJ2-5, with D possibly being TRBD2 (6 bases). Between the trimmed V and J ends, which lost 1 base and 0 bases, there was a span of 11 bases. Germline CDR1 and CDR2: NSQYPW and LRSPGD (reference sequence). The CDR3 consists of 16 residues. This CDR3 is CTCSAGLGINQDTQYF. Partial CDR3 DNA: TGCACCTGCAGTGCAGGGCTGGGGATTAACCAAGAC.

This clone was detected ten times or more. The genes and germline here are from mouse. Sequencing ends 4 residues short of the CDR3 end; the germline J gene provides the rest. J is TRBJ2-2 and V is TRBV29; 8 bases are shared with TRBD1. CDR1 and CDR2 (germline): MSHET, SYDVDS. J was trimmed by 2 bases and V by 3 bases; bases with no gene match: 2. CDR3 length: 15 residues. The DNA read from the CDR3 is TGTGCTAGCAGTTTCTGGACAGGGAACACCGGG. It specifies CASSFWTGNTG. The whole CDR3 sequence is CASSFWTGNTGQLYF.

This clone was recorded many times. The gene names here belong to mouse. The read terminates 4 residues before the CDR3 end, so the remaining end is supplied by the germline J gene. The chain carries TRBV5 and TRBJ2-3, with D possibly being TRBD2 (7 bases). In germline, CDR1 is LGHNA, CDR2 YNLKQL (reference sequence). This CDR3 has 15 residues. V gave up 4 bases and J gave up 0 bases, with 11 bases separating them. CDR3 bases read: TGTGCCAGCAGCCCTCTGGGGGCTAGTGCAGAA. Its protein is CASSPLGASAE. The complete CDR3 protein is CASSPLGASAETLYF.

This clone was seen at least ten times. Here the gene names and germline are mouse. The read is 4 residues too short to cover the CDR3 end, so that end is filled in from the germline J gene. The chain links TRBV12-1 to TRBJ2-3, with D uncertain. Germline CDR1 is SGHSN and CDR2 is HYEKVE. Trimming shortened V by 0 bases and J by 1 base, and 7 bases separated the two germline ends. The CDR3 contains 14 residues. The CDR3 reads CASSLELGAETLYF. CDR3 DNA (partial): TGTGCCAGCTCTCTCGAGTTGGGTGCAGAA.

Ten or more counts support this clone. These gene names are mouse names. Read data end 4 residues before the CDR3 end; the end is taken from the germline J gene. The chain couples TRBV13-2 to TRBJ2-7, with 7 bases lining up with TRBD2. Germline V gene sequence: CDR1 NNHNN, CDR2 SYGAGS (reference sequence). V was clipped by 3 bases and J by 0 bases; unmatched bases: 3. The CDR3 extends over 14 amino acids. CDR3 DNA, as far as it was read: TGTGCCAGCGGTGGGACTGGTAACTCCTAT. Its translation: CASGGTGNSY. The CDR3 in full is CASGGTGNSYEQYF.

The sample holds many counts of this clone. Gene and germline names: mouse. The CDR3 end lies 4 residues beyond the end of the read and is filled in from the germline J gene. V usage is TRBV12-2 and J usage is TRBJ2-7, with TRBD2 as a possible D gene (7 bases). The CDR3 covers 13 residues. Germline assignment: CDR1 SGHLS and CDR2 HYDKME. CDR3 in amino acids: CASSLGGSYEQYF. Partial CDR3 DNA: TGTGCCAGCTCTCTGGGGGGCTCTTAT. Full variable domain (rest looked up from reference TRBV12-2 and TRBJ2-7): NSGVVQSPRYIIKGKGERSILKCIPISGHLSVAWYQQTQGQELKFFIQHYDKMERDKGNLPSRFSVQQFDDYHSEMNMSALELEDSAVYFCASSLGGSYEQYFGPGTRLTVL.

With respect to this clone: A far larger clone differs by one base, so this is likely a read error. The genes are named according to mouse. The read comes to an end 4 residues before the CDR3 does, leaving the germline J gene to fill in the end. The J gene is TRBJ1-4, the V gene TRBV17; tentatively, D is TRBD1 (6 bases). The V end was cut by 3 bases, the J end by 3 bases, with 11 bases between. CDR1 is MNHDT, CDR2 YYDKIL, per germline. The CDR3 length is 15 residues. The CDR3 here is CASSRQGPTNERLFF. Partial CDR3 DNA: TGTGCTAGCAGTAGGCAGGGGCCGACCAACGAA. The full variable domain, rest sourced from reference TRBV17 and TRBJ1-4, is DTTVKQNPRYKLARVGKPVNLICSQTMNHDTMYWYQKKPNQAPKLLLFYYDKILNREADTFEKFQSSRPNNSFCSLYIGSAGLEYSAMYLCASSRQGPTNERLFFGHGTKLSVL.

In this sample, this clone turned up many times. Genes here carry mouse names. The read gets to within 4 residues of the CDR3 end, and the germline J gene fills in the rest. The V call is TRBV1, the J call TRBJ2-1, with D perhaps TRBD2 (6 bases). The V end lost 2 bases, the J end lost 1 base, and 6 bases lay between the germline ends. This CDR3 spans 14 amino acids. The germline gives CDR1 NSQYPW, CDR2 LRSPGD (reference sequence). The part of the CDR3 DNA that was read is TGCACCTGCAGTGCAACTGGGAACTATGCT. Its translation is CTCSATGNYA. The whole CDR3 reads CTCSATGNYAEQFF. Filled out from reference TRBV1 and TRBJ2-1, the complete variable domain reads VTLLEQNPRWRLVPRGQAVNLRCILKNSQYPWMSWYQQDLQKQLQWLFTLRSPGDKEVKSLPGADYLATRVTDTELRLQVANMSQGRTLYCTCSATGNYAEQFFGPGTRLTVL.

This clone was seen many times. Gene names follow the mouse nomenclature. From the germline J gene comes the end of the CDR3, since the read stops 4 residues before it. This chain joins TRBV1 and TRBJ2-3, with 8 bases lining up with TRBD2. The V gene end was trimmed by 3 bases and the J gene end by 3 bases; junction bases not matched to a gene: 5. Germline V CDR1 and CDR2: NSQYPW, LRSPGD (reference sequence). The CDR3 runs to 15 residues. Incomplete CDR3 DNA: TGCACCTGCAGTGCCCCCGGACTGGGAGCAGAA. Its translation: CTCSAPGLGAE. The complete CDR3 reads CTCSAPGLGAETLYF.

This clone was picked up many times. Gene names are mouse gene names. The CDR3 goes on 4 residues after the read ends, and that part is filled in from the germline J gene. The chain uses TRBV19 and TRBJ2-1; 11 bases fit TRBD2. CDR3 length: 13 residues. Germline V lookup: CDR1 FNHDT, CDR2 SITEND (reference sequence). The covered CDR3 bases are TGTGCCAGCAGGGACTGGGGGGACGCT. Protein: CASRDWGDA. The CDR3 in its entirety is CASRDWGDAEQFF.

This clone was picked up a small number of times. Each gene name is a mouse one. The missing CDR3 end, 4 residues past where the read stops, is filled in from the germline J gene. The chain employs TRBV4 and TRBJ1-4; D ambiguous. V lost 5 bases and J lost 4, with 5 bases in between. Germline-derived CDR1 and CDR2 are LGHDT and YNNKQL (reference sequence). The CDR3 totals 12 residues. CDR3 sequence reads: CASSHSNERLFF. The CDR3 bases that were read are TGTGCCAGCAGCCACAGCAACGAA.

A remark on this clone: Genes and germline come from the mouse. The sequenced CDR3 bases are TGTGCCAGCAGTATTTGGGGGGGCCAAGAC. It yields the protein CASSIWGGQD. The full CDR3 is CASSIWGGQDTQYF. This sequence joins TRBV13-3 and TRBJ2-5; 8 positions match TRBD2. The CDR3 end is not reached by the read, which stops 4 residues before it; the germline J gene fills it in. Germline V gene data show CDR1 as NNHDY and CDR2 as SYVADS. The CDR3 loop spans 14 amino acids. V shed 4 bases, J shed 2 bases, and the junction held 3 bases outside the gene matches.

This clone is medium-sized in the sample. Mouse names are used for the genes. The CDR3 region is CASSFGAGGHEQYF. The CDR3 DNA, read in part, is TGTGCCAGCAGTTTTGGGGCAGGGGGCCAT. The rearrangement joins TRBV14 to TRBJ2-7; 8 bases match TRBD1. The CDR3 extends 4 residues past the end of the read, so its final part is completed from the germline J gene. Germline V gene data show CDR1 as SGHDT and CDR2 as FRDEAV. CDR3 length: 14 residues.

In its sample, this clone was seen many times. Gene and germline names: mouse. With the read ending 4 residues before the CDR3 end, the germline J gene is used to fill in that end. The chain joins TRBV13-2 to TRBJ2-4; a possible D gene is TRBD2 (6 bases). Trimming removed 2 bases from V and 0 bases from J, with 10 bases in between. CDR3 length: 15 amino acids. The germline V gene has CDR1 NNHNN and CDR2 SYGAGS (reference sequence). The sequenced part of the CDR3 DNA is TGTGCCAGCGGTGAAGGGACTTTTAGTCAAAAC. Translating it yields CASGEGTFSQN. The whole CDR3 is CASGEGTFSQNTLYF.

About this clone itself: The protein here is the DNA translation, as the TCRdb protein differs from it at residue 12. Genes and germline are mouse. The read ends 3 residues shy of where the CDR3 ends; the end is completed using the germline J gene. The chain employs TRBV4 and TRBJ1-6; TRBD1 matches at 10 bases. TRBJ1-6 is reported as an ORF; its role is uncertain. Germline V CDR1 and CDR2: LGHDT, YNNKQL (reference sequence). CDR3 length equals 15 residues. Trimming at V came to 5 bases and at J to 8 bases, leaving 6 bases not matched to a gene. The CDR3 spells CASSTTGGWDSPLYF. Partial CDR3 DNA: TGTGCCAGCAGCACGACAGGGGGCTGGGATTCGCCC.

The sample holds many counts of this clone. Gene names and germline match the mouse. The CDR3 end falls 4 residues outside the read, so it is completed with the germline J gene. The rearrangement uses TRBV3 and TRBJ2-7; 11 bases match TRBD2. The J segment lost 0 bases and the V segment lost 4 bases, leaving 2 bases of the junction unmatched. The CDR3 extends over 15 amino acids. Germline V gene sequence: CDR1 SNHLY, CDR2 FYNGKV (reference sequence). The CDR3 DNA, read in part, is TGTGCCAGCAGCTGGGACTGGGGGAGCTCCTAT. This gives the protein CASSWDWGSSY. The whole CDR3 sequence is CASSWDWGSSYEQYF. The full variable domain, with the rest looked up from reference TRBV3 and TRBJ2-7, is GPKVLQIPSHQIIDMGQMVTLNCDPVSNHLYFYWYKQILGQQMEFLVNFYNGKVMEKSKLFKDQFSVERPDGSYFTLKIQPTALEDSAVYFCASSWDWGSSYEQYFGPGTRLTVL.

In this sample, this clone turned up many times. Gene and germline names: mouse. The read ends 4 residues before the CDR3 terminus; that terminus is restored from the germline J gene. V and J are TRBV19 and TRBJ2-5; D is unresolved. Germline V gene lookup returns CDR1 FNHDT and CDR2 SITEND (reference sequence). This CDR3 spans 13 amino acids. Trimming left V 2 bases short and J 2 bases short, with 6 bases between. CDR3 sequence: CASSIWIQDTQYF. Partial CDR3 DNA: TGTGCCAGCAGTATCTGGATCCAAGAC.

As for this clone: Gene and germline names: mouse. The CDR3 end falls 4 residues outside the read, so it is completed with the germline J gene. The genes are TRBV14 and TRBJ2-7; 8 bases align to TRBD1. Trimming at V came to 2 bases and at J to 0 bases, leaving 4 bases not matched to a gene. The germline CDR1 and CDR2 sequences are SGHDT and FRDEAV. The CDR3 contains 15 residues. CDR3 protein: CASSFGTGGSYEQYF. The sequenced part of the CDR3 DNA is TGTGCCAGCAGTTTTGGGACAGGCGGCTCCTAT. The variable domain in full, completed from reference TRBV14 and TRBJ2-7, reads EAGVTQSPRYAVLQEGQAVSFWCDPISGHDTLYWYQQPRDQGPQLLVYFRDEAVIDNSQLPSDRFSAVRPKGTNSTLKIQSAKQGDTATYLCASSFGTGGSYEQYFGPGTRLTVL.

Many counts were recorded for this clone. Gene labels here are mouse ones. The sequence runs out 4 residues before the end of the CDR3; the remainder is reconstructed from the germline J gene. Different DNA sequences within this sample yield the same CDR3. This sequence joins TRBV19 and TRBJ2-5, with D perhaps matching TRBD1 or TRBD2 (5 bases each). The CDR3 is 14 residues long. The germline gives CDR1 FNHDT, CDR2 SITEND (reference sequence). The CDR3 region is CASSIGGREDTQYF. The CDR3 DNA, read in part, is TGTGCCAGCAGTATAGGGGGCAGGGAGGAC.

Only a few counts were recorded for this clone. Gene names refer to mouse genes. The read halts 4 residues ahead of the CDR3 end, with the missing end drawn from the germline J gene. Distinct nucleotide sequences in the sample also encode this CDR3. This chain links TRBV19 with TRBJ2-3, with D maybe TRBD2 (6 bases). Germline CDR1 reads FNHDT; CDR2 reads SITEND (reference sequence). This CDR3 region has 15 residues. Trimming removed 10 bases at V and 2 bases at J, with 20 bases between. Incomplete CDR3 DNA: TGTGCCTCGACTGGTGGGGCTCGGGATGCAGAA. Its translation: CASTGGARDAE. The entire CDR3 sequence reads CASTGGARDAETLYF.

A remark on this clone: This is likely an artifact of a read error, given a far larger clone one base away. Mouse germline and gene names are used. Read sequence stops 4 residues before the CDR3 end, and the germline J gene provides the missing end. The sample carries other DNA sequences with the same CDR3. The rearrangement uses TRBV19 and TRBJ2-1; no reliable D call. The CDR3 is 14 residues long. Trimming pared 1 base from V and 3 bases from J, leaving 8 bases between. Germline V gene data show CDR1 as FNHDT and CDR2 as SITEND (reference sequence). CDR3 DNA, as far as it was read: TGTGCCAGCAGTATAAACAGTGGCTATGCT. Translation gives CASSINSGYA. The complete CDR3 protein is CASSINSGYAEQFF.

This clone was picked up many times. Gene names are mouse gene names. The read finishes 4 residues shy of the CDR3 end, and the germline J gene is used to complete it. The chain is built from TRBV13-1 and TRBJ2-2, with 8 bases identical to TRBD1. This CDR3 is built from 16 residues. Germline lookup yields CDR1 NSHNY and CDR2 SYGAGN. The V segment lost 3 bases and the J segment 3 bases; nucleotides outside the gene matches: 7. The covered CDR3 bases are TGTGCCAGCAGTGCCCCCAGGGGGCGCGACACCGGG. Amino acid sequence: CASSAPRGRDTG. The full CDR3 is CASSAPRGRDTGQLYF.

This clone was recorded at least ten times. Gene names refer to mouse genes. The read gets to within 4 residues of the CDR3 end, and the germline J gene fills in the rest. The chain has TRBV13-3 and TRBJ2-4; 7 positions match TRBD1. This CDR3 spans 14 amino acids. Losses at the gene ends were 4 bases for V and 1 base for J; bases not matched to a gene: 3. Germline values: CDR1 NNHDY, CDR2 SYVADS. The part of the CDR3 DNA that was read is TGTGCCAGCAGTCCCACAGGGGGTCAAAAC. Translated: CASSPTGGQN. The full CDR3 protein is CASSPTGGQNTLYF.

This clone was seen at least ten times. The listed genes are named as in mouse. From the germline J gene comes the end of the CDR3, since the read stops 4 residues before it. V is TRBV13-1 and J is TRBJ2-2; 10 bases align to TRBD2. V lost 5 bases and J lost 4; bases outside the gene matches: 5. Germline CDR1 is NSHNY and CDR2 is SYGAGN. The length of the CDR3 is 15 residues. The CDR3 reads CASSPWGGGTGQLYF. CDR3 bases read: TGTGCCAGCAGCCCCTGGGGGGGCGGCACCGGG.

This clone has a handful of counts. A far larger clone differs by one base, so this is likely a read error. Each gene name is a mouse one. The read stops 4 residues short of the end of the CDR3; the missing end is completed from the germline J gene. The chain carries TRBV5 and TRBJ2-2; 9 positions match TRBD1. The V segment lost 4 bases and the J segment 2 bases; nucleotides outside the gene matches: 2. CDR3 size: 15 residues. Germline values: CDR1 LGHNA, CDR2 YNLKQL (reference sequence). The CDR3 reads CASSRDRVNTGQLYF. The CDR3 bases that were read are TGTGCCAGCAGCCGGGACAGGGTGAACACCGGG.

By sample share, this clone is large. Mouse germline and gene names are used. The read is 4 residues too short to cover the CDR3 end, so that end is filled in from the germline J gene. V usage is TRBV17 and J usage is TRBJ2-2; 7 nucleotides agree with TRBD2. The CDR3 has 15 amino acids. V shed 3 bases and J 0 bases; nucleotides not matched to a gene: 1. The germline gives CDR1 MNHDT, CDR2 YYDKIL. Incomplete CDR3 DNA: TGTGCTAGCAGTAGGACTGGGTCAAACACCGGG. Its protein product is CASSRTGSNTG. The full CDR3 is CASSRTGSNTGQLYF.